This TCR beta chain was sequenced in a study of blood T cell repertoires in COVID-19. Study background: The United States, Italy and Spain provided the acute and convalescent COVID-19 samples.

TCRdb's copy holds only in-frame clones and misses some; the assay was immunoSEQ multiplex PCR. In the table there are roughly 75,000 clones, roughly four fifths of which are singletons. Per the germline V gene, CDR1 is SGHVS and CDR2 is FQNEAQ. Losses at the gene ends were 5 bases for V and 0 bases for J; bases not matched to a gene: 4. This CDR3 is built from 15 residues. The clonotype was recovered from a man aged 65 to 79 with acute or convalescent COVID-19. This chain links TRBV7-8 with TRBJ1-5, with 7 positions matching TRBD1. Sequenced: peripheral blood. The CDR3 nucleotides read TGTGCCAGCAGCGATGGGACAGTTAGCAATCAGCCCCAGCATTTT. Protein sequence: CASSDGTVSNQPQHF.